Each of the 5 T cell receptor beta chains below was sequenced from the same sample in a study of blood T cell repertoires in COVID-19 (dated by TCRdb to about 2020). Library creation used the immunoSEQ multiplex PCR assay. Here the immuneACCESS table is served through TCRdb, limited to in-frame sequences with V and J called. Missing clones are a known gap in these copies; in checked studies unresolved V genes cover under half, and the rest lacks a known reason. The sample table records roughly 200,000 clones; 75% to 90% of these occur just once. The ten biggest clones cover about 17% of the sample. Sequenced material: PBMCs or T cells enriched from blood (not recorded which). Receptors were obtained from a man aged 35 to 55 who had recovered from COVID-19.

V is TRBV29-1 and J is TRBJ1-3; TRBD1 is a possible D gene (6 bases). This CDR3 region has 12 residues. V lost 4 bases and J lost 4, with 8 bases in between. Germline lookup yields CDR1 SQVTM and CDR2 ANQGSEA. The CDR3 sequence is CSVAGDGNTIYF. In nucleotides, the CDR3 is TGCAGCGTTGCAGGGGACGGAAACACCATATATTTT.

The CDR3 DNA reads as TGTGCCAGCAGCTGGACAGATACCTACGAGCAGTACTTC. Its protein product is CASSWTDTYEQYF. The chain employs TRBV7-9 and TRBJ2-7, with a tentative D call TRBD1 (6 bases). Trimming removed 4 bases at V and 2 bases at J, with 9 bases between. This CDR3 has 13 residues. Looked up from germline, CDR1 is SEHNR and CDR2 is FQNEAQ (reference sequence).

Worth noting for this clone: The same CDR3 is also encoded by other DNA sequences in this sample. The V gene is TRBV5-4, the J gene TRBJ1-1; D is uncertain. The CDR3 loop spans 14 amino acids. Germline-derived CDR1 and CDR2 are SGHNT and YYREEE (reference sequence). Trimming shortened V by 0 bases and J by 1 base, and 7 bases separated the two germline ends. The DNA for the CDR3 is TGTGCCAGCAGCTTGGCTGCGGGGAACACTGAAGCTTTCTTT. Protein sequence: CASSLAAGNTEAFF.

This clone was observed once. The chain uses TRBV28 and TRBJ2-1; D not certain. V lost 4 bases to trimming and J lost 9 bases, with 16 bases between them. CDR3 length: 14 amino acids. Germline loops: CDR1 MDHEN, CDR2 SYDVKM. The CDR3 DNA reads TGTGCCAGCAGTTCGCCCCCCGTGCAGATTGAGCAGTTCTTC. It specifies CASSSPPVQIEQFF.

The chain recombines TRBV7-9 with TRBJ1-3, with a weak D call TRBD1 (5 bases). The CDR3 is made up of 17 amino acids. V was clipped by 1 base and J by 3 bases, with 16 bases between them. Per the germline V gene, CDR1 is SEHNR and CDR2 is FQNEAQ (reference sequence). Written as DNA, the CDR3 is TGTGCCAGCAGCTTAGGTCTCGGGGGAGGCCTTGGAAACACCATATATTTT. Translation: CASSLGLGGGLGNTIYF.